This T cell receptor (beta chain) was recovered during a study of blood T cell repertoires in COVID-19. Study details: There were acute and convalescent COVID-19 samples, and they came from the United States, Italy and Spain. Sample material is recorded as cDNA or gDNA derived from T cells, B-cell-depleted T cells, or PBMCs.

As originally analysed: Counts of nucleated cells, estimated from reference gene primer amplification, were obtained. Assay used: immunoSEQ multiplex PCR; TCRdb lists only in-frame clones, some missing. V and J calls and clone size are given by that table; D and trimming were obtained from the DNA. The repertoire holds some 150,000 clones, with around 84% as singletons. CDR1 is SGHTA, CDR2 FQGNSA, per germline. The germline V and J ends were trimmed by 5 bases and 3 bases, with 15 bases remaining between them. The CDR3 is 15 residues long. Input material: peripheral blood. This chain joins TRBV7-2 and TRBJ2-3; maybe TRBD2 (6 bases). The origin of this receptor is a human donor in a cohort sampled during active COVID-19. Written as DNA, the CDR3 is TGTGCCAGCAGCCCGAGACTAGGGGAGACAGATACGCAGTATTTT. Residues: CASSPRLGETDTQYF. The variable domain in full, completed from reference TRBV7-2 and TRBJ2-3, reads GAGVSQSPSNKVTEKGKDVELRCDPISGHTALYWYRQSLGQGLEFLIYFQGNSAPDKSGLPSDRFSAERTGGSVSTLTIQRTQQEDSAVYLCASSPRLGETDTQYFGPGTRLTVL.